The 17 T cell receptor beta chains below come from one sample, sequenced in a study of T cell changes during pregnancy in multiple sclerosis (dated by TCRdb to about 2019). Preparation of the library involved the immunoSEQ multiplex PCR assay. TCRdb took this table from immuneACCESS and kept in-frame rearrangements with V and J called. Such tables lack part of the clones; where checked against another copy, unresolved V genes explain under half of the gap, and the rest is unexplained. This sample gives about 110,000 clones in total; 75% to 95% of them show up just once. The ten largest clones represent 1.6% of the sample. The material was peripheral blood, obtained before pregnancy. Every receptor here comes from a female donor with multiple sclerosis, enrolled in a pregnancy study.

The chain is built from TRBV7-9 and TRBJ2-7, with 10 bases matching TRBD1. V trimming: 10 bases; J trimming: 4 bases; junction bases outside the gene matches: 7. This CDR3 has 13 amino acids. The germline V gene encodes CDR1 SEHNR and CDR2 FQNEAQ (reference sequence). CDR3 protein: CAIPGTGDYEQYF. For the CDR3, the DNA is TGTGCCATACCAGGGACAGGGGATTACGAGCAGTACTTC.

This rearrangement joins TRBV7-2 to TRBJ2-7; TRBD2 agrees at 7 bases. This CDR3 has 12 residues. Germline-derived CDR1 and CDR2 are SGHTA and FQGNSA. V trimming: 3 bases; J trimming: 9 bases; junction bases outside the gene matches: 5. CDR3 nucleotides: TGTGCCAGCAGCTTGTCTAGCGGACGGCAGTACTTC. Translated, it gives CASSLSSGRQYF.

This sequence joins TRBV5-1 and TRBJ2-1, with 8 bases matching TRBD2. The CDR3 length is 13 residues. The ends lost 7 bases at V and 7 bases at J; junction bases unmatched: 7. CDR1 SGHRS and CDR2 YFSETQ come from the germline V gene. CDR3 sequence (DNA): TGCGCCAGCGATTTGAGCGGGAGTAATGAGCAGTTCTTC. Protein sequence: CASDLSGSNEQFF.

This clone has just a few counts. V usage is TRBV14 and J usage is TRBJ2-1, with 7 bases identical to TRBD1. Looked up from germline, CDR1 is SGHDN and CDR2 is FVKESK. The CDR3 runs 14 residues. The V segment lost 5 bases and the J segment 5 bases; nucleotides outside the gene matches: 6. CDR3 sequence: CASSSQGPHNEQFF. CDR3 bases: TGTGCCAGCAGCTCACAGGGGCCCCACAATGAGCAGTTCTTC. Full variable domain (outside the CDR3, taken from reference TRBV14 and TRBJ2-1): EAGVTQFPSHSVIEKGQTVTLRCDPISGHDNLYWYRRVMGKEIKFLLHFVKESKQDESGMPNNRFLAERTGGTYSTLKVQPAELEDSGVYFCASSSQGPHNEQFFGPGTRLTVL.

V is TRBV10-3 and J is TRBJ2-7, with 11 bases fitting TRBD2. Germline V lookup: CDR1 ENHRY, CDR2 SYGVKD. J gave up 1 base and V 3 bases, and 8 bases lay outside the gene matches. The CDR3 contains 17 residues. The CDR3 region has the DNA TGTGCCATCAGTGAATTTAGCGGGAGGGCCTTGTCCTACGAGCAGTACTTC. This sequence encodes CAISEFSGRALSYEQYF.

This chain uses TRBV7-8 with TRBJ2-2, with 10 bases matching TRBD1. The CDR3 covers 16 residues. The germline CDR1 and CDR2 sequences are SGHVS and FQNEAQ. The V gene end was trimmed by 5 bases and the J gene end by 3 bases; junction bases not matched to a gene: 6. CDR3 sequence reads: CASSPQTGGHTGELFF. The CDR3 region has the DNA TGTGCCAGCAGCCCGCAGACAGGGGGCCACACCGGGGAGCTGTTTTTT.

This rearrangement joins TRBV15 to TRBJ2-1, with D perhaps matching TRBD2 (6 bases). Germline V CDR1 and CDR2: LNHNV, YYDKDF (reference sequence). This CDR3 is built from 13 residues. V was pared by 3 bases and J by 15 bases, with 18 bases between. The CDR3 is CATSREAGAAPFF. The CDR3 nucleotides read TGTGCCACCAGCAGGGAAGCGGGCGCCGCTCCGTTCTTC. Full variable domain (remainder filled in from reference TRBV15 and TRBJ2-1): DAMVIQNPRYQVTQFGKPVTLSCSQTLNHNVMYWYQQKSSQAPKLLFHYYDKDFNNEADTPDNFQSRRPNTSFCFLDIRSPGLGDTAMYLCATSREAGAAPFFGPGTRLTVL.

This clone occurred once. The chain employs TRBV2 and TRBJ1-2; D call uncertain. The germline CDR1 and CDR2 sequences are SNHLY and FYNNEI. The CDR3 has 17 residues. With 3 bases removed from V and 2 bases from J, the gap between germline ends came to 19 bases. Here the CDR3 reads CASSEGFRVVANYGYTF. CDR3 bases: TGTGCCAGCAGTGAGGGTTTTCGGGTAGTGGCCAACTATGGCTACACCTTC. Looking up the rest from reference TRBV2 and TRBJ1-2 gives the full variable domain: EPEVTQTPSHQVTQMGQEVILRCVPISNHLYFYWYRQILGQKVEFLVSFYNNEISEKSEIFDDQFSVERPDGSNFTLKIRSTKLEDSAMYFCASSEGFRVVANYGYTFGSGTRLTVV.

The chain is built from TRBV29-1 and TRBJ2-5; 11 bases fit TRBD2. CDR1 and CDR2 from the germline V gene are SQVTM and ANQGSEA. CDR3 length equals 14 residues. J gave up 4 bases and V 4 bases, and 5 bases lay outside the gene matches. CDR3 DNA sequence: TGCAGCGTTGCTACTAGCGGGGGCATAGAGACCCAGTACTTC. Amino acid sequence: CSVATSGGIETQYF.

This clone was recorded many times. This rearrangement joins TRBV5-1 to TRBJ2-3, with D maybe TRBD2 (6 bases). In germline, CDR1 is SGHRS, CDR2 YFSETQ. This CDR3 has 14 residues. V was trimmed by 4 bases and J by 4 bases, leaving 13 bases between them. This CDR3 is CASSRHRRADTQYF. In DNA, the CDR3 is TGCGCCAGCAGCCGACACAGGAGGGCAGATACGCAGTATTTT.

This clone was seen a few times. The chain has TRBV7-9 and TRBJ2-5; D gene ambiguous. Germline CDR1 is SEHNR and CDR2 is FQNEAQ (reference sequence). This CDR3 has 12 amino acids. V lost 3 bases and J 1 base, leaving 3 bases between the germline ends. This chain's CDR3 is CASSFLQETQYF. The CDR3 DNA follows: TGTGCCAGCAGCTTCCTCCAAGAGACCCAGTACTTC.

CDR3 protein: CASGSWGQGTEAFF. CDR3 bases: TGTGCCAGCGGGTCTTGGGGGCAGGGCACTGAAGCTTTCTTT. This chain connects TRBV6-1 to TRBJ1-1; possible D gene TRBD1, 6 bases. V lost 8 bases, J lost 4 bases, and 17 bases lay in between. The V gene's germline CDR1 is MNHNS and CDR2 SASEGT. The CDR3 length is 14 residues.

CDR3 DNA sequence: TGTGCCAGCAGCGGGACTAGCGGGGCCCAAGAGACCCAGTACTTC. It codes for CASSGTSGAQETQYF. The V gene is TRBV2, the J gene TRBJ2-5; 13 nucleotides agree with TRBD2. The trim removed 6 bases at V and 1 base at J, leaving 2 bases unmatched. The CDR3 extends over 15 amino acids. CDR1 is SNHLY, CDR2 FYNNEI, per germline.

The J gene is TRBJ1-5, the V gene TRBV7-7; 9 nucleotides line up with TRBD1. V shed 3 bases, J shed 7 bases, and the junction held 4 bases outside the gene matches. CDR3 length: 14 residues. The V gene's germline CDR1 is SSHAT and CDR2 FNYEAQ (reference sequence). DNA of the CDR3: TGTGCCAGCAGCTTGGACAGGGGTAAACAGCCCCAGCATTTT. Its protein is CASSLDRGKQPQHF. Drawing the rest from reference TRBV7-7 and TRBJ1-5, the complete variable domain is GAGVSQSPRYKVTKRGQDVTLRCDPISSHATLYWYQQALGQGPEFLTYFNYEAQPDKSGLPSDRFSAERPEGSISTLTIQRTEQRDSAMYRCASSLDRGKQPQHFGDGTRLSIL.

The genes are TRBV7-8 and TRBJ1-4; 10 positions agree with TRBD1. Germline loops: CDR1 SGHVS, CDR2 FQNEAQ. This CDR3 contains 18 residues. V lost 4 bases, J lost 8 bases, and 16 bases stayed unmatched. CDR3 DNA sequence: TGTGCCAGCAGCTCTCACCGACAGGGGGCGTATTTTCCGGAAAAACTGTTTTTT. This translates into CASSSHRQGAYFPEKLFF.

The V and J genes are TRBV4-1 and TRBJ1-2, with 8 bases matching TRBD1. CDR3 size: 15 residues. The germline CDR1 and CDR2 sequences are MGHRA and YSYEKL. Trimming cost V 5 bases and J 4 bases; bases outside gene matches: 9. The CDR3 region is CASSSRTGNPYGYTF. In DNA form, the CDR3 reads TGCGCCAGCAGCTCGAGGACAGGGAATCCCTATGGCTACACCTTC.

The chain links TRBV6-1 to TRBJ2-2; D call uncertain. The CDR3 is 14 amino acids. CDR1 is MNHNS, CDR2 SASEGT, per germline. Trimming removed 4 bases at V and 1 base at J, with 7 bases between. This CDR3 is CASSGPVNTGELFF. The CDR3 DNA sequence: TGTGCCAGCAGTGGGCCAGTGAACACCGGGGAGCTGTTTTTT.